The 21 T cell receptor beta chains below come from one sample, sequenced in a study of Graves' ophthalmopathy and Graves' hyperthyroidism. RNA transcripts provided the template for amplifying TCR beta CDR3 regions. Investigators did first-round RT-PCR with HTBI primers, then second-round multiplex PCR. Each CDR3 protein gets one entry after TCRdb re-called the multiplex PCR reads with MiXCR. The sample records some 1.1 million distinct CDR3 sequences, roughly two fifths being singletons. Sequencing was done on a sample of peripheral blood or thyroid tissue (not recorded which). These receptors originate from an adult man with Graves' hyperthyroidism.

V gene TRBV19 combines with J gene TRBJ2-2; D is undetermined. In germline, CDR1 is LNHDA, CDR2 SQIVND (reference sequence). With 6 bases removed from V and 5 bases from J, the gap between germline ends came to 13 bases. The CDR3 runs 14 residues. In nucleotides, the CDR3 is TGTGCCAGTAGATCACATCCCGGGACCGGGGAGCTGTTTTTT. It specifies CASRSHPGTGELFF. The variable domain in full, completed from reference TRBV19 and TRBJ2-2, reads DGGITQSPKYLFRKEGQNVTLSCEQNLNHDAMYWYRQDPGQGLRLIYYSQIVNDFQKGDIAEGYSVSREKKESFPLTVTSAQKNPTAFYLCASRSHPGTGELFFGEGSRLTVL.

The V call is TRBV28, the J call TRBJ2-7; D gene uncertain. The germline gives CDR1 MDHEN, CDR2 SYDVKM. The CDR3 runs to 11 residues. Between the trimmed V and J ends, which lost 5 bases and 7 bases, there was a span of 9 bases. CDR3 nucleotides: TGTGCCAGCAGTATAGACTGGGAGCAGTACTTC. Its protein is CASSIDWEQYF.

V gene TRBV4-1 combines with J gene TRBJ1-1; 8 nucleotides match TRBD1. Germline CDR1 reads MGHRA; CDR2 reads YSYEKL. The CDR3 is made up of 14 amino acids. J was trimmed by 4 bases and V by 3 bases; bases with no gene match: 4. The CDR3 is CASSHPGGFTEAFF. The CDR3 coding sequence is TGCGCCAGCAGCCATCCAGGGGGCTTCACTGAAGCTTTCTTT.

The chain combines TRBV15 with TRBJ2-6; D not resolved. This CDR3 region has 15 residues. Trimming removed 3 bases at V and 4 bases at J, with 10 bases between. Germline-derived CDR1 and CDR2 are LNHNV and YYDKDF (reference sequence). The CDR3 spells CATSSRADGANVLTF. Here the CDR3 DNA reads TGTGCCACCAGCAGTCGCGCGGACGGGGCCAACGTCCTGACTTTC.

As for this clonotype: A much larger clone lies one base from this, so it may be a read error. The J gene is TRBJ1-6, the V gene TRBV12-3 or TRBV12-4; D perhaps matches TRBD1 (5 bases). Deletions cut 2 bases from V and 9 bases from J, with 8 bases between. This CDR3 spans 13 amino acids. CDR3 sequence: CASSLWGPSPLHF. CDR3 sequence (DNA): TGTGCCAGCAGTTTATGGGGACCTTCACCCCTCCACTTT.

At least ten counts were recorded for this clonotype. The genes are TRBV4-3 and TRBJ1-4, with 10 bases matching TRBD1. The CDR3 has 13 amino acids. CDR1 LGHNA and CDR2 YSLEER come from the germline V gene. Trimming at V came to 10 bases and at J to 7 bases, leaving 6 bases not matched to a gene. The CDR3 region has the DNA TGCGCCACATCGACAGGGGGCGGTGAAAAACTGTTTTTT. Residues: CATSTGGGEKLFF.

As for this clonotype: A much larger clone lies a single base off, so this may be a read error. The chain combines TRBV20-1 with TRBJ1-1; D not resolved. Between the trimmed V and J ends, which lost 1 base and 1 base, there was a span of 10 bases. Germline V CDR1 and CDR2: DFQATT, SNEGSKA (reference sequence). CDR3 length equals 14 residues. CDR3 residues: CSARVFPGNTEAFF. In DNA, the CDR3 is TGCAGTGCTAGAGTTTTTCCTGGGAACACTGAAGCTTTCTTT.

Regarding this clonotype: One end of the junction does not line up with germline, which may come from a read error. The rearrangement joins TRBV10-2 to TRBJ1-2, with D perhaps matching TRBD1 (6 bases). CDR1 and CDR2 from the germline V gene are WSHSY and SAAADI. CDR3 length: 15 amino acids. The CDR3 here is CASSFGGGSNYGYTF. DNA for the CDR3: TGTGCCAGCAGTTTTGGGGGGGGCTCTAACTATGGCTACACCTTC.

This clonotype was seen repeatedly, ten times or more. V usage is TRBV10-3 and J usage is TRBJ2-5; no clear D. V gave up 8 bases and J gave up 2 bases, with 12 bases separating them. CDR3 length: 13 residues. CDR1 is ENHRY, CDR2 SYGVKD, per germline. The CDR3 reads CAISVQKQETQYF. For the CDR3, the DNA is TGTGCCATCTCCGTCCAGAAACAAGAGACCCAGTACTTC.

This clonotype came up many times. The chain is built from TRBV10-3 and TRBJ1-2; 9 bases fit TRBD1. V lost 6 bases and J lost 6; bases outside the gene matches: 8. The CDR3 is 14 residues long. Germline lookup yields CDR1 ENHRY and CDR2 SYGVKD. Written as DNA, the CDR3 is TGTGCCATCAGGACCGGGACAGGGTTAAATGGCTACACCTTC. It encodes CAIRTGTGLNGYTF.

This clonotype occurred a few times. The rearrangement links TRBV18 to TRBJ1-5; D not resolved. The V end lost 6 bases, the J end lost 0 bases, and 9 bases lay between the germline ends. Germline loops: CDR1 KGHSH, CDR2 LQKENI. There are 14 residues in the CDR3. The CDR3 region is CASSQRDSNQPQHF. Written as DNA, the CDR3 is TGTGCCAGCTCCCAAAGAGATAGCAATCAGCCCCAGCATTTT.

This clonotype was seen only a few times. DNA for the CDR3: TGCAGCGCCGTCGGGTTCGCACGCACAGATACGCAGTATTTT. It is translated as CSAVGFARTDTQYF. The gene calls are TRBV29-1 and TRBJ2-3; no clear D gene. The ends were cut back, 7 bases at V and 1 base at J, with 15 bases in the middle. Per germline, CDR1 SQVTM and CDR2 ANQGSEA. This CDR3 region has 14 residues.

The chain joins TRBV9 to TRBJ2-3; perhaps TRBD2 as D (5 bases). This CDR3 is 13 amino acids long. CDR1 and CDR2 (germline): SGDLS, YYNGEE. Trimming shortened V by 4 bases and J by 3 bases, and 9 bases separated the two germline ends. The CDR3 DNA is TGTGCCAGCAGCCCCGGAGGTACAGATACGCAGTATTTT. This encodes CASSPGGTDTQYF. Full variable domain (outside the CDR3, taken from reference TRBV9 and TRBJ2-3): DSGVTQTPKHLITATGQRVTLRCSPRSGDLSVYWYQQSLDQGLQFLIQYYNGEERAKGNILERFSAQQFPDLHSELNLSSLELGDSALYFCASSPGGTDTQYFGPGTRLTVL.

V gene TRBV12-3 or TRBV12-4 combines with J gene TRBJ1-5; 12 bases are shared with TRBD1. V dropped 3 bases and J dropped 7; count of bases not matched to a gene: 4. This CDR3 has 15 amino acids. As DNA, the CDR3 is TGTGCCAGCAGTTTGGGACAGGGGGCTTTACAGCCCCAGCATTTT. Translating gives CASSLGQGALQPQHF.

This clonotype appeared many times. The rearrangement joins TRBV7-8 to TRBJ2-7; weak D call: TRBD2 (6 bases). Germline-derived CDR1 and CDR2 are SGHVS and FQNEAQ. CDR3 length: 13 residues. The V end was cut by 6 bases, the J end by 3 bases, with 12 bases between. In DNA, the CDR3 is TGTGCCAGCAGACACCCTAGCGACTACGAGCAGTACTTC. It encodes CASRHPSDYEQYF.

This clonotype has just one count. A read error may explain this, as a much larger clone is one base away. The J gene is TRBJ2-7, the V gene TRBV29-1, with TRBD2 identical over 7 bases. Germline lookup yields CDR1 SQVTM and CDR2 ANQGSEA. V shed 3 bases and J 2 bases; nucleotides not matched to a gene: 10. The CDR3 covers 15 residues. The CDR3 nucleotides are TGCAGCGTTGATGGCGTAGCGGGTGGGGCCTACGAGCAGTACTTC. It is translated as CSVDGVAGGAYEQYF.

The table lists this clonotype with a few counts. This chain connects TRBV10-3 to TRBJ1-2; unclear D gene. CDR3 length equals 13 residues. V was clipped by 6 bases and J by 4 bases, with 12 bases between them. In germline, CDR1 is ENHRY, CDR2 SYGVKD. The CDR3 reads CAISPDLSYGYTF. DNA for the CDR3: TGTGCCATCAGCCCCGACCTTAGCTATGGCTACACCTTC.

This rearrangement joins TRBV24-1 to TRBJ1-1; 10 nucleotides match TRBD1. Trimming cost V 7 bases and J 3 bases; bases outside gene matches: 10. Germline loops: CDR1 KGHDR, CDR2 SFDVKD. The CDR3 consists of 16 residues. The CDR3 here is CATRPGTGDEYTEAFF. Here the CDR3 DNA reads TGTGCCACCAGACCCGGGACAGGGGATGAATACACTGAAGCTTTCTTT.

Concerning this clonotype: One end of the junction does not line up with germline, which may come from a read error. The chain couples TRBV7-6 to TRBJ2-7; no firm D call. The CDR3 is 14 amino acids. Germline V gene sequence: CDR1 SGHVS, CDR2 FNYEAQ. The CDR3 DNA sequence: TGTGTCAGCAGCTTAGACCCAGGCTCCTACGAGCAGTACTTC. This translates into CVSSLDPGSYEQYF.

CDR3 protein: CASSAQRAGGRLWNSPLHF. Written as DNA, the CDR3 is TGTGCCAGCAGTGCCCAGCGGGCAGGTGGTCGCCTATGGAATTCACCCCTCCACTTT. This chain joins TRBV12-3 or TRBV12-4 and TRBJ1-6; D remains unclear. Trimming took off 5 bases at V and 7 bases at J, with 27 bases between the two ends. This CDR3 region has 19 residues.

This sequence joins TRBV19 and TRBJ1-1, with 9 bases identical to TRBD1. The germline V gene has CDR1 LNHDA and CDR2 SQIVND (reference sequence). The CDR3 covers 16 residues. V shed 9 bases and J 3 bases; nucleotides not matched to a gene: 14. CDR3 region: CASSLRGDRDYTEAFF. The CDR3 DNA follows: TGTGCCAGCAGTTTACGGGGGGACAGGGATTACACTGAAGCTTTCTTT.